This T cell receptor beta chain was profiled in a study of blood T cell repertoires in COVID-19. This table comes from immunoSEQ multiplex PCR, and its TCRdb copy is limited to in-frame clones, with some not included. The sample gives approximately 200,000 clones, around 87% of which show up once; 2.5% to 3.5% is in the top ten. This receptor was identified in a woman in her twenties or thirties with active or convalescent COVID-19. The material sequenced was peripheral blood.

Here the CDR3 DNA reads TGTGCCACCCAAGGTAGCGGGGGGGGCACAGATACGCAGTATTTT. This sequence encodes CATQGSGGGTDTQYF. This chain joins TRBV10-3 and TRBJ2-3; 11 bases map to TRBD2. The CDR3 consists of 15 residues. V dropped 10 bases and J dropped 1; count of bases not matched to a gene: 7. Germline values: CDR1 ENHRY, CDR2 SYGVKD.